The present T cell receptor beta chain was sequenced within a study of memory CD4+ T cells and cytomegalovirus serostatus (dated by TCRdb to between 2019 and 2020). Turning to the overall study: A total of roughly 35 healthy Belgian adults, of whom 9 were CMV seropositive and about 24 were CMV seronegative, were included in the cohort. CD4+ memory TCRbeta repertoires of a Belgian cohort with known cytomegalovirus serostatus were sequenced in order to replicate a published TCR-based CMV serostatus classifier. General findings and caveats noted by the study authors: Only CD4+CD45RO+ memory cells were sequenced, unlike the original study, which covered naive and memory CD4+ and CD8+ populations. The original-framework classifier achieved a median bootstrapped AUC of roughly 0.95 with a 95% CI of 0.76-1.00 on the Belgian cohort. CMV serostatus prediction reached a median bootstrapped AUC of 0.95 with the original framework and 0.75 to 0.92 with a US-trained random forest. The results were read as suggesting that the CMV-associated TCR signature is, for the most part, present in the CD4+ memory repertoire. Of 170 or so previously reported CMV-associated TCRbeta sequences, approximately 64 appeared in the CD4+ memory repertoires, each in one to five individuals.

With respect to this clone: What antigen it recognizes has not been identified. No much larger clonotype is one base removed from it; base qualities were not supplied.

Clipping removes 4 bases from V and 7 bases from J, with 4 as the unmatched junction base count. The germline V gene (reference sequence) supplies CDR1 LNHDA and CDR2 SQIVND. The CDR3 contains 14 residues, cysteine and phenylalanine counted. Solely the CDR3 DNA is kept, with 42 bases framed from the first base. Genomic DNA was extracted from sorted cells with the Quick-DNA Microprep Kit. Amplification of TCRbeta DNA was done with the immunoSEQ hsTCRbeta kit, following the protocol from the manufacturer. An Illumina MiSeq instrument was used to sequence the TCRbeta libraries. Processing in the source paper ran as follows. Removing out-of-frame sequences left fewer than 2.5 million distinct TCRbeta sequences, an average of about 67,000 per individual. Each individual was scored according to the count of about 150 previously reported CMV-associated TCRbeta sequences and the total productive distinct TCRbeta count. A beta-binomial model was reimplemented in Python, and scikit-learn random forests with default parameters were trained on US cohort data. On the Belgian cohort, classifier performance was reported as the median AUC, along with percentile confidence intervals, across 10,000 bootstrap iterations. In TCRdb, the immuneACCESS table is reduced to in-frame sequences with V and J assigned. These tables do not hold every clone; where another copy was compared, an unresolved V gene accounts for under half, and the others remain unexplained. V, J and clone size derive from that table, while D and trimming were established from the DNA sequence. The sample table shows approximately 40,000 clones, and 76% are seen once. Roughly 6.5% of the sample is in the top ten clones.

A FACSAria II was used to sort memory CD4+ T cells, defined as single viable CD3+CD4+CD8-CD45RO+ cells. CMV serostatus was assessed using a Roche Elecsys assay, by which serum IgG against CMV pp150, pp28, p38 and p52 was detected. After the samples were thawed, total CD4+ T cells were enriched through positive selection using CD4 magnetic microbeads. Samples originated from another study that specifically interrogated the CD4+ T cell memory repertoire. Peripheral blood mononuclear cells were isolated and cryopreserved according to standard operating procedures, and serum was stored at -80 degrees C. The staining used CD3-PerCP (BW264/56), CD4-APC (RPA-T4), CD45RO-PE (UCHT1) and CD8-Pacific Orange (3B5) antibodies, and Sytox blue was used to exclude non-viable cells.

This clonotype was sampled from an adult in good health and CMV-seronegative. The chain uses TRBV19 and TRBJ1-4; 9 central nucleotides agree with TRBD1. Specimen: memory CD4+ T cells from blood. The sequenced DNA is TGTGCCAGTAGTACGACAGGGGGAAGTGAAAAACTGTTTTTT. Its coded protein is CASSTTGGSEKLFF.